This T cell receptor beta chain was captured in a study of T cell responses to AZD1222 COVID-19 vaccine. Notes on the study in general: Vaccine-associated CD4 TCRs spanned spike, dominant at 160-218 and 743-854. Repertoire sampling happened only post peak T cell response. Spike-specific TCR breadth and depth went up after people got two AZD1222 doses.

Clones were sequenced by immunoSEQ multiplex PCR, and TCRdb holds only the in-frame ones, with some missing. Among 90,000 to 120,000 clones, about nine tenths were seen once, and the ten largest hold 18%. On this clone itself: Its antigen is undetermined.

CDR1 MNHEY and CDR2 SVGEGT come from the germline V gene. This CDR3 comprises 19 residues. Trimming pared 0 bases from V and 0 bases from J, leaving 18 bases between. The TCR was taken from an adult in good health. The chain is built from TRBV6-2 or TRBV6-3 and TRBJ2-1; perhaps TRBD1 as D (6 bases). The starting material was peripheral blood, obtained on day 0 of AZD1222 vaccination. The CDR3 spells CASSYSEWGRVSSYNEQFF. DNA for the CDR3: TGTGCCAGCAGTTACTCCGAGTGGGGGCGCGTTAGCTCCTACAATGAGCAGTTCTTC.